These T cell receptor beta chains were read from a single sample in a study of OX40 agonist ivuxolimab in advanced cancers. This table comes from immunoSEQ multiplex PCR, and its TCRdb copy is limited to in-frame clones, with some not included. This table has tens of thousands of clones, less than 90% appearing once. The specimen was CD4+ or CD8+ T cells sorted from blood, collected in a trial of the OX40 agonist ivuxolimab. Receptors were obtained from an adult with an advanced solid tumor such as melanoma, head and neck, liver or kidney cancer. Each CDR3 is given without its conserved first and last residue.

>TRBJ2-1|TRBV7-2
ASSLVRGGNEQF
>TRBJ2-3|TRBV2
ASSGQTDTQY
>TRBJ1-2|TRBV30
AWREGTASGYT
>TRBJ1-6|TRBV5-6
ASSLAAERVESPLH
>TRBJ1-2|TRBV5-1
ASSATGSYGYT
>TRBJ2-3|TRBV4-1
ASSHGTSGGRDTQY
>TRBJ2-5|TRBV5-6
ASSLGARGGQETQY
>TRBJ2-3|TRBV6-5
ASSLSGNMPDTQY
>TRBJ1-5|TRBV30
AWSQGLEQPQH
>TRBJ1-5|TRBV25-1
ASSGGSTNQPQH
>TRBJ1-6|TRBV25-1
ASSDQRELYNSPLH
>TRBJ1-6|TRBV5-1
ASSQGANSPLH
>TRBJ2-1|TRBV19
ASSTERGGYNEQF
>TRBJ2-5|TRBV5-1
ASSLGLAGDQETQY
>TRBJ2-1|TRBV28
ASSLGDRGNNEQF
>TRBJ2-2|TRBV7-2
ASSLVMAGVPTNTGELF
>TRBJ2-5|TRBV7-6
ASSPRTGGGRGGETQY
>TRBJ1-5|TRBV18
ASSPPTGERNQPQH
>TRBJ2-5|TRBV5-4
ASSRGAQETQY
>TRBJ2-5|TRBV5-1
ASSNRGGAETQY
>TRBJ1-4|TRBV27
ASSPSIANEKLF
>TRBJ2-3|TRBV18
ASSPFGQNGADTQY
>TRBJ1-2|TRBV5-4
ASSQGEGYGYT